These 17 T cell receptor beta chains were sequenced from one sample in a study of cytomegalovirus exposure and HLA in healthy donors. The PCR was carried out with 60 Vbeta primers and 13 Jbeta primers. Data came from immunoSEQ multiplex PCR; TCRdb stores just in-frame clones and leaves some out. The sample records more than 95,000 clones, about 70% being singletons. Sequencing was performed on PBMCs. The receptors stem from an older woman in good health and CMV-seropositive.

This clone was observed a handful of times. The rearrangement uses TRBV6-5 and TRBJ1-1; D is unresolved. This CDR3 region has 15 residues. V was shortened by 0 bases and J by 0 bases, with 8 bases between the two germline ends. Germline V gene lookup returns CDR1 MNHEY and CDR2 SVGAGI. The chain's CDR3 is CASSYSAGLNTEAFF. CDR3 bases: TGTGCCAGCAGTTACTCGGCAGGATTGAACACTGAAGCTTTCTTT.

This clone showed up just a few times. The chain links TRBV2 to TRBJ2-7; D remains unclear. This CDR3 has 14 residues. V dropped 2 bases and J dropped 5 bases, with 13 bases sitting between them. CDR1 and CDR2 (germline): SNHLY, FYNNEI. The CDR3 coding sequence is TGTGCCAGCAGTGAAACGGCCGTGCAGGACGAGCAGTACTTC. This sequence encodes CASSETAVQDEQYF.

The genes are TRBV30 and TRBJ2-3, with TRBD2 matching 9 bases. The trim removed 5 bases at V and 8 bases at J, leaving 11 bases unmatched. CDR3 length equals 14 residues. Germline values: CDR1 GTSNPN, CDR2 SVGIG (reference sequence). The DNA of the CDR3 is TGTGCCTGGGTGGCTAGCGGGGTTGGGGGTACGCAGTATTTT. Its protein is CAWVASGVGGTQYF.

The chain has TRBV7-2 and TRBJ1-5; D is perhaps TRBD1 (6 bases). Per germline, CDR1 SGHTA and CDR2 FQGNSA. This CDR3 is 15 amino acids long. The germline V and J ends were trimmed by 3 bases and 5 bases, with 14 bases remaining between them. CDR3 residues: CASSFDRSKYQPQHF. The CDR3 DNA is TGTGCCAGCAGCTTCGACAGGAGTAAATATCAGCCCCAGCATTTT.

The chain couples TRBV29-1 to TRBJ2-2; D ambiguous. V lost 7 bases, J lost 1 base, and 7 bases lay in between. From germline, CDR1 is SQVTM and CDR2 ANQGSEA. CDR3 length: 12 residues. The CDR3 loop reads CSGRQNTGELFF. Here the CDR3 DNA reads TGCAGCGGTCGACAGAACACCGGGGAGCTGTTTTTT.

For this clone: This specimen includes other DNA sequences encoding the same CDR3. The chain carries TRBV19 and TRBJ2-2, with D maybe TRBD2 (5 bases). The germline V gene has CDR1 LNHDA and CDR2 SQIVND (reference sequence). The V end lost 5 bases, the J end lost 0 bases, and 10 bases lay between the germline ends. The CDR3 runs to 15 residues. The CDR3, as DNA: TGTGCCAGTAGTTCTCCCGGGGCGAACACCGGGGAGCTGTTTTTT. Its protein is CASSSPGANTGELFF.

The chain joins TRBV7-3 to TRBJ2-7, with TRBD1 matching over 10 bases. The CDR3 is 15 residues long. Trimming at V came to 2 bases and at J to 7 bases, leaving 8 bases not matched to a gene. CDR1 SGHTA and CDR2 FQGTGA come from the germline V gene. CDR3 sequence (DNA): TGTGCCAGCAGCTTATCCGGGACAGGGGAGAGGGAGCAGTACTTC. It specifies CASSLSGTGEREQYF. The entire variable domain, with the rest obtained from reference TRBV7-3 and TRBJ2-7, is as follows: GAGVSQTPSNKVTEKGKYVELRCDPISGHTALYWYRQSLGQGPEFLIYFQGTGAADDSGLPNDRFFAVRPEGSVSTLKIQRTERGDSAVYLCASSLSGTGEREQYFGPGTRLTVT.

This clone was seen a few times. This sequence joins TRBV4-1 and TRBJ1-1; D not resolved. The germline V gene has CDR1 MGHRA and CDR2 YSYEKL. With 2 bases removed from V and 5 bases from J, the gap between germline ends came to 6 bases. This CDR3 spans 12 amino acids. The CDR3 coding sequence is TGCGCCAGCAGCCAAATCGGGACTGAAGCTTTCTTT. This sequence encodes CASSQIGTEAFF.

V gene TRBV30 combines with J gene TRBJ2-3; 7 nucleotides agree with TRBD1. Germline V gene sequence: CDR1 GTSNPN, CDR2 SVGIG (reference sequence). Germline trimming cut 2 bases from V and 1 base from J; bases unmatched to any gene: 3. This CDR3 contains 14 residues. Here the CDR3 reads CAWSRQGGTDTQYF. The CDR3 DNA follows: TGTGCCTGGAGTCGTCAGGGGGGCACAGATACGCAGTATTTT.

This chain connects TRBV5-1 to TRBJ2-1; 7 bases are a match to TRBD1. V lost 7 bases to trimming and J lost 8 bases; unmatched junction nucleotides: 15. Germline V lookup: CDR1 SGHRS, CDR2 YFSETQ. CDR3 length equals 15 residues. The CDR3, as DNA: TGCGCCAGCGTAGAGAGACAGGGTACTTTCTATGAGCAGTTCTTC. Its translation: CASVERQGTFYEQFF.

The chain employs TRBV14 and TRBJ2-1; tentative D call: TRBD1 (5 bases). V lost 1 base to trimming and J lost 2 bases, with 9 bases between them. The CDR3 length is 15 residues. Looked up from germline, CDR1 is SGHDN and CDR2 is FVKESK. The CDR3 DNA sequence: TGTGCCAGCAGCCAAGCAGGGTCCCCCTACAATGAGCAGTTCTTC. This translates into CASSQAGSPYNEQFF. Drawing the rest from reference TRBV14 and TRBJ2-1, the complete variable domain is EAGVTQFPSHSVIEKGQTVTLRCDPISGHDNLYWYRRVMGKEIKFLLHFVKESKQDESGMPNNRFLAERTGGTYSTLKVQPAELEDSGVYFCASSQAGSPYNEQFFGPGTRLTVL.

This chain uses TRBV5-1 with TRBJ1-6; D is perhaps TRBD1 (6 bases). CDR1 and CDR2 (germline): SGHRS, YFSETQ. CDR3 size: 17 residues. V was pared by 0 bases and J by 4 bases, with 14 bases between. This CDR3 reads CASSLGQGPVYNSPLHF. In nucleotides, the CDR3 is TGCGCCAGCAGCTTGGGGCAGGGGCCCGTATATAATTCACCCCTCCACTTT.

This clone has a handful of counts. V and J are TRBV5-4 and TRBJ1-4, with TRBD1 identical over 12 bases. The CDR3 length is 16 residues. The J segment lost 13 bases and the V segment lost 0 bases, leaving 10 bases of the junction unmatched. Germline CDR1 and CDR2: SGHNT and YYREEE (reference sequence). Here the CDR3 reads CASSLASGQGAQRLFF. The CDR3 DNA reads TGTGCCAGCAGCTTGGCGTCGGGACAGGGGGCTCAGCGACTGTTTTTT.

V gene TRBV5-1 combines with J gene TRBJ2-1, with a tentative D call TRBD2 (5 bases). V was shortened by 0 bases and J by 5 bases, with 12 bases between the two germline ends. This CDR3 contains 15 residues. Germline lookup yields CDR1 SGHRS and CDR2 YFSETQ. The CDR3 DNA follows: TGCGCCAGCAGCTTGGGGGGAGCGGCACACAATGAGCAGTTCTTC. This sequence encodes CASSLGGAAHNEQFF.

The chain recombines TRBV18 with TRBJ1-1; D uncertain. Per germline, CDR1 KGHSH and CDR2 LQKENI. This CDR3 has 15 residues. Between the trimmed V and J ends, which lost 0 bases and 0 bases, there was a span of 8 bases. CDR3: CASSPPAGMNTEAFF. CDR3 DNA: TGTGCCAGCTCACCACCGGCAGGAATGAACACTGAAGCTTTCTTT.

The chain uses TRBV4-2 and TRBJ2-2; TRBD2 agrees at 8 bases. Germline CDR1 LGHNA, CDR2 YNFKEQ. J lost 6 bases, V lost 6 bases, and 12 bases had no gene match. The CDR3 runs to 16 residues. The CDR3 protein is CASSLLGLVTAGELFF. The DNA of the CDR3 is TGTGCCAGCAGTCTCTTGGGACTAGTCACGGCCGGGGAGCTGTTTTTT.

The chain combines TRBV6-6 with TRBJ2-7; perhaps TRBD2 as D (6 bases). Germline V gene sequence: CDR1 MNHNY, CDR2 SVGAGI (reference sequence). The ends were cut back, 0 bases at V and 0 bases at J, with 6 bases in the middle. This CDR3 is built from 14 residues. The CDR3 protein is CASSYSGGSYEQYF. DNA for the CDR3: TGTGCCAGCAGTTACTCGGGGGGCTCCTACGAGCAGTACTTC.